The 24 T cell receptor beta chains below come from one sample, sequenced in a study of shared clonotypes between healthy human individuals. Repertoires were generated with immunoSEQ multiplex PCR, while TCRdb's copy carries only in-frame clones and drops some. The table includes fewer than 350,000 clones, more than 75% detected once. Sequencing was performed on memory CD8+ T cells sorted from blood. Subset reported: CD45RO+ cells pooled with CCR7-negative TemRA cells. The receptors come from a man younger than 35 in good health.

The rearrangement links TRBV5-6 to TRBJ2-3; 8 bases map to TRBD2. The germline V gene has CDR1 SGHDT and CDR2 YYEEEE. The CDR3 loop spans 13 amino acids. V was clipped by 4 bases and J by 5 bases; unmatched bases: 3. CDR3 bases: TGTGCCAGCAGCGGGACTAGTGTAGATACGCAGTATTTT. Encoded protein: CASSGTSVDTQYF.

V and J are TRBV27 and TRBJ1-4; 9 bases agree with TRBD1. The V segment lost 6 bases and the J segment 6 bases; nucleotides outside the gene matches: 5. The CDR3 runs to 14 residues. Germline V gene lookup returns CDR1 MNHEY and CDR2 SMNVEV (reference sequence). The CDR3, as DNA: TGTGCCAGCAGGATACAGGGGGCGGATGAAAAACTGTTTTTT. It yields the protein CASRIQGADEKLFF.

The DNA of the CDR3 is TGTGCCTGGAGTAGTGTTTACGAGCAGTACTTC. It is translated as CAWSSVYEQYF. This chain joins TRBV30 and TRBJ2-7; D is uncertain. Trimming took off 2 bases at V and 4 bases at J, with 6 bases between the two ends. Germline V gene lookup returns CDR1 GTSNPN and CDR2 SVGIG (reference sequence). This CDR3 has 11 amino acids.

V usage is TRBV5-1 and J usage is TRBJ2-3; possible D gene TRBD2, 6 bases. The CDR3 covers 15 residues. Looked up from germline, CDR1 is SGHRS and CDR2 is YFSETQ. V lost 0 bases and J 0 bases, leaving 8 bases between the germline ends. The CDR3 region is CASSLGLASTDTQYF. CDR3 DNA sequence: TGCGCCAGCAGCTTGGGGCTAGCGAGCACAGATACGCAGTATTTT.

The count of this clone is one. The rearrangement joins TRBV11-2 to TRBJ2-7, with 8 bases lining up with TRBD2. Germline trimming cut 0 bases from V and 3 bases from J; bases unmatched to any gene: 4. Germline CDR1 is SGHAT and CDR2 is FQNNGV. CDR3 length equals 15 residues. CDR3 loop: CASSLEGGGIYEQYF. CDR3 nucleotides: TGTGCCAGCAGCTTAGAGGGCGGGGGGATCTACGAGCAGTACTTC.

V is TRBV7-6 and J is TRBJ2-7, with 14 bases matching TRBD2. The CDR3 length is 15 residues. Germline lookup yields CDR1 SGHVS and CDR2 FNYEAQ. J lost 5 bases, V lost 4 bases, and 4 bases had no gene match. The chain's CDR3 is CASSSGLAGVDEQYF. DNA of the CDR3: TGTGCCAGCAGCTCGGGACTAGCGGGAGTGGACGAGCAGTACTTC.

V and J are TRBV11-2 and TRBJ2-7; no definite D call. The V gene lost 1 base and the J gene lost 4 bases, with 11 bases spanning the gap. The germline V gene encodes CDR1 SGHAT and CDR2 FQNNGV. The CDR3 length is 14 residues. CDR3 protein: CASSLGSDTYEQYF. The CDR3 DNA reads TGTGCCAGCAGCTTAGGCAGTGACACGTACGAGCAGTACTTC. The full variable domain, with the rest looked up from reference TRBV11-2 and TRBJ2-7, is EAGVAQSPRYKIIEKRQSVAFWCNPISGHATLYWYQQILGQGPKLLIQFQNNGVVDDSQLPKDRFSAERLKGVDSTLKIQPAKLEDSAVYLCASSLGSDTYEQYFGPGTRLTVT.

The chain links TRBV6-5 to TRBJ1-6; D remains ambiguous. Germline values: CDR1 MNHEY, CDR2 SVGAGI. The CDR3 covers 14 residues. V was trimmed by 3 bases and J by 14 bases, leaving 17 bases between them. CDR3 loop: CASSYTVVGETLHF. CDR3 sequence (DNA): TGTGCCAGCAGTTATACAGTTGTGGGAGAAACCCTCCACTTT.

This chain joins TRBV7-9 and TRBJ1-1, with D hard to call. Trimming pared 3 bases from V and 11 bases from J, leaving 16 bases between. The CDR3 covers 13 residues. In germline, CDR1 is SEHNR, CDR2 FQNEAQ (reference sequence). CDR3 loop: CASSFPGGQSAFF. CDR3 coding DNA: TGTGCCAGCAGCTTTCCGGGCGGGCAATCGGCTTTCTTT.

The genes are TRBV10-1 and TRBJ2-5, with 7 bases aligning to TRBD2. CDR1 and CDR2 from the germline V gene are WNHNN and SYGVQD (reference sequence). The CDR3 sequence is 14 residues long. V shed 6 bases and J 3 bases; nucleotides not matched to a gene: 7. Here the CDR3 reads CASSLGGIEETQYF. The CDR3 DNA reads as TGCGCCAGCAGCCTCGGGGGGATAGAAGAGACCCAGTACTTC.

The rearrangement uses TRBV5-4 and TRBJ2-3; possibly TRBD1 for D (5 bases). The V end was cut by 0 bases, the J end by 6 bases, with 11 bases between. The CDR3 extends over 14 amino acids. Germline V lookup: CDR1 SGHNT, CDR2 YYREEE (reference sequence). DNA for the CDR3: TGTGCCAGCAGCTTGGGACCCGCAGGGGATACGCAGTATTTT. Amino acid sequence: CASSLGPAGDTQYF.

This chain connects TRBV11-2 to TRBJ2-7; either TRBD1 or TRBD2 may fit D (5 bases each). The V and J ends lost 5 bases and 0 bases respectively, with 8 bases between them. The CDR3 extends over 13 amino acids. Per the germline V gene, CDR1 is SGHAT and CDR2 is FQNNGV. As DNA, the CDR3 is TGTGCCAGCAGCGAGGGGACCTCCTACGAGCAGTACTTC. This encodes CASSEGTSYEQYF.

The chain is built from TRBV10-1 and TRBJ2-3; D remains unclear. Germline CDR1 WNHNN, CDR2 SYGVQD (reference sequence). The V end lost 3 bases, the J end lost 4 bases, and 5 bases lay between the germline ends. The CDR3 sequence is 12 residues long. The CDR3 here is CASSDVPDTQYF. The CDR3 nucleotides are TGCGCCAGCAGTGATGTTCCAGATACGCAGTATTTT.

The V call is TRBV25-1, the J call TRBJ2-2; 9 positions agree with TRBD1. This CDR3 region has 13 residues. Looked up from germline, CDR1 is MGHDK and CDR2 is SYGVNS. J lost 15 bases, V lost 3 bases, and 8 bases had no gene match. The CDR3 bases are TGTGCCAGCAGTGACCCGGACAGGGGCTTGTTGTTTTTT. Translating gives CASSDPDRGLLFF.

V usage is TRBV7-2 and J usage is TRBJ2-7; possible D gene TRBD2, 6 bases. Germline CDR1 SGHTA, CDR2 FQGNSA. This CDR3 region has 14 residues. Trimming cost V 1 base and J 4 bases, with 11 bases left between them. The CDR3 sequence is CASSLGGSGYEQYF. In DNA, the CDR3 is TGTGCCAGCAGCTTAGGGGGTAGCGGTTACGAGCAGTACTTC.

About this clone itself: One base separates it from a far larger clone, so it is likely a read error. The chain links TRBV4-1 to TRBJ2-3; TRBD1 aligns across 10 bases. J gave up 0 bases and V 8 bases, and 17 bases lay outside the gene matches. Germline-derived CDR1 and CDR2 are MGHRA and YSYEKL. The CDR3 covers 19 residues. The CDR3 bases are TGCGCCAGCGGCGGGTTGGCCGGGACAGGGGAGTTTAGCACAGATACGCAGTATTTT. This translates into CASGGLAGTGEFSTDTQYF.

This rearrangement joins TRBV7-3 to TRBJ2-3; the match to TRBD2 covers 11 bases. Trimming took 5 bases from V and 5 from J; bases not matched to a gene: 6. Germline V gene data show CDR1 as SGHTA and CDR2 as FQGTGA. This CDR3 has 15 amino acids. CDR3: CASSGLAGGLDTQYF. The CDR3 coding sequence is TGTGCCAGCAGCGGCCTAGCGGGGGGCTTAGATACGCAGTATTTT.

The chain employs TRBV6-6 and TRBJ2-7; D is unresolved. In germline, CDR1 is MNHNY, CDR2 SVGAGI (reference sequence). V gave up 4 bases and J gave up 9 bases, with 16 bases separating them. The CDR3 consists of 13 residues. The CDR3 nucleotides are TGTGCCAGCAGTTCTACTGGGGTACGTGGGCAGTACTTC. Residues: CASSSTGVRGQYF.

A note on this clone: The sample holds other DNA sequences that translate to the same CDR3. The DNA of the CDR3 is TGCGCCAGCAGCTTGGACAGTAACTATGGCTACACCTTC. Amino acids: CASSLDSNYGYTF. The rearrangement joins TRBV5-1 to TRBJ1-2; the D is unclear. Trimming cost V 0 bases and J 1 base, with 4 bases left between them. The CDR3 loop spans 13 amino acids. Germline values: CDR1 SGHRS, CDR2 YFSETQ.

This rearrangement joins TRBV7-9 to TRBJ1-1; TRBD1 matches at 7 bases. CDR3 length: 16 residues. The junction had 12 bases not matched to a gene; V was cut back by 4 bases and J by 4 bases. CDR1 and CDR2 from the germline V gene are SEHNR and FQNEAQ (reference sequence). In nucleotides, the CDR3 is TGTGCCAGCAGCTGGGGGGCAGCCGACAGGGTCACTGAAGCTTTCTTT. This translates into CASSWGAADRVTEAFF. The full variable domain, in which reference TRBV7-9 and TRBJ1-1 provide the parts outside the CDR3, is DTGVSQNPRHKITKRGQNVTFRCDPISEHNRLYWYRQTLGQGPEFLTYFQNEAQLEKSRLLSDRFSAERPKGSFSTLEIQRTEQGDSAMYLCASSWGAADRVTEAFFGQGTRLTVV.

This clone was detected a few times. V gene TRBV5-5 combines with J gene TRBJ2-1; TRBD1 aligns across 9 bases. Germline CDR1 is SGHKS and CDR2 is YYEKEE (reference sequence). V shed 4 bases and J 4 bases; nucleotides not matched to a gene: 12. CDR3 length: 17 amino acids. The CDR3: CASSLGQGRPLYNEQFF. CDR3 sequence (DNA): TGTGCCAGCAGCCTAGGACAGGGGCGCCCACTATACAATGAGCAGTTCTTC.

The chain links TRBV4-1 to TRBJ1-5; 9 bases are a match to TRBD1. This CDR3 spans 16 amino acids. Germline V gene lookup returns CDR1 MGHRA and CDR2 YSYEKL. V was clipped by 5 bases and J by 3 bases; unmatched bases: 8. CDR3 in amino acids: CASSVIGQGINQPQHF. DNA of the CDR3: TGCGCCAGCAGCGTTATTGGACAGGGGATCAATCAGCCCCAGCATTTT.

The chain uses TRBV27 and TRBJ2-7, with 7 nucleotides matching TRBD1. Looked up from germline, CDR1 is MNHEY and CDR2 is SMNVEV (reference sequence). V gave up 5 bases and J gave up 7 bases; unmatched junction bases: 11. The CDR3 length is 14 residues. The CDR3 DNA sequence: TGTGCCAGCAGTCATCGGGACAGTTCGGGGGAGCAGTACTTC. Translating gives CASSHRDSSGEQYF.

The CDR3 region has the DNA TGTGCCAGCATCCCTCAGGGGATTAATTCACCCCTCCACTTT. Its translation: CASIPQGINSPLHF. This chain connects TRBV6-6 to TRBJ1-6, with D possibly being TRBD1 (6 bases). This CDR3 has 14 residues. V was trimmed by 7 bases and J by 6 bases, leaving 13 bases between them. Germline CDR1 is MNHNY and CDR2 is SVGAGI (reference sequence).